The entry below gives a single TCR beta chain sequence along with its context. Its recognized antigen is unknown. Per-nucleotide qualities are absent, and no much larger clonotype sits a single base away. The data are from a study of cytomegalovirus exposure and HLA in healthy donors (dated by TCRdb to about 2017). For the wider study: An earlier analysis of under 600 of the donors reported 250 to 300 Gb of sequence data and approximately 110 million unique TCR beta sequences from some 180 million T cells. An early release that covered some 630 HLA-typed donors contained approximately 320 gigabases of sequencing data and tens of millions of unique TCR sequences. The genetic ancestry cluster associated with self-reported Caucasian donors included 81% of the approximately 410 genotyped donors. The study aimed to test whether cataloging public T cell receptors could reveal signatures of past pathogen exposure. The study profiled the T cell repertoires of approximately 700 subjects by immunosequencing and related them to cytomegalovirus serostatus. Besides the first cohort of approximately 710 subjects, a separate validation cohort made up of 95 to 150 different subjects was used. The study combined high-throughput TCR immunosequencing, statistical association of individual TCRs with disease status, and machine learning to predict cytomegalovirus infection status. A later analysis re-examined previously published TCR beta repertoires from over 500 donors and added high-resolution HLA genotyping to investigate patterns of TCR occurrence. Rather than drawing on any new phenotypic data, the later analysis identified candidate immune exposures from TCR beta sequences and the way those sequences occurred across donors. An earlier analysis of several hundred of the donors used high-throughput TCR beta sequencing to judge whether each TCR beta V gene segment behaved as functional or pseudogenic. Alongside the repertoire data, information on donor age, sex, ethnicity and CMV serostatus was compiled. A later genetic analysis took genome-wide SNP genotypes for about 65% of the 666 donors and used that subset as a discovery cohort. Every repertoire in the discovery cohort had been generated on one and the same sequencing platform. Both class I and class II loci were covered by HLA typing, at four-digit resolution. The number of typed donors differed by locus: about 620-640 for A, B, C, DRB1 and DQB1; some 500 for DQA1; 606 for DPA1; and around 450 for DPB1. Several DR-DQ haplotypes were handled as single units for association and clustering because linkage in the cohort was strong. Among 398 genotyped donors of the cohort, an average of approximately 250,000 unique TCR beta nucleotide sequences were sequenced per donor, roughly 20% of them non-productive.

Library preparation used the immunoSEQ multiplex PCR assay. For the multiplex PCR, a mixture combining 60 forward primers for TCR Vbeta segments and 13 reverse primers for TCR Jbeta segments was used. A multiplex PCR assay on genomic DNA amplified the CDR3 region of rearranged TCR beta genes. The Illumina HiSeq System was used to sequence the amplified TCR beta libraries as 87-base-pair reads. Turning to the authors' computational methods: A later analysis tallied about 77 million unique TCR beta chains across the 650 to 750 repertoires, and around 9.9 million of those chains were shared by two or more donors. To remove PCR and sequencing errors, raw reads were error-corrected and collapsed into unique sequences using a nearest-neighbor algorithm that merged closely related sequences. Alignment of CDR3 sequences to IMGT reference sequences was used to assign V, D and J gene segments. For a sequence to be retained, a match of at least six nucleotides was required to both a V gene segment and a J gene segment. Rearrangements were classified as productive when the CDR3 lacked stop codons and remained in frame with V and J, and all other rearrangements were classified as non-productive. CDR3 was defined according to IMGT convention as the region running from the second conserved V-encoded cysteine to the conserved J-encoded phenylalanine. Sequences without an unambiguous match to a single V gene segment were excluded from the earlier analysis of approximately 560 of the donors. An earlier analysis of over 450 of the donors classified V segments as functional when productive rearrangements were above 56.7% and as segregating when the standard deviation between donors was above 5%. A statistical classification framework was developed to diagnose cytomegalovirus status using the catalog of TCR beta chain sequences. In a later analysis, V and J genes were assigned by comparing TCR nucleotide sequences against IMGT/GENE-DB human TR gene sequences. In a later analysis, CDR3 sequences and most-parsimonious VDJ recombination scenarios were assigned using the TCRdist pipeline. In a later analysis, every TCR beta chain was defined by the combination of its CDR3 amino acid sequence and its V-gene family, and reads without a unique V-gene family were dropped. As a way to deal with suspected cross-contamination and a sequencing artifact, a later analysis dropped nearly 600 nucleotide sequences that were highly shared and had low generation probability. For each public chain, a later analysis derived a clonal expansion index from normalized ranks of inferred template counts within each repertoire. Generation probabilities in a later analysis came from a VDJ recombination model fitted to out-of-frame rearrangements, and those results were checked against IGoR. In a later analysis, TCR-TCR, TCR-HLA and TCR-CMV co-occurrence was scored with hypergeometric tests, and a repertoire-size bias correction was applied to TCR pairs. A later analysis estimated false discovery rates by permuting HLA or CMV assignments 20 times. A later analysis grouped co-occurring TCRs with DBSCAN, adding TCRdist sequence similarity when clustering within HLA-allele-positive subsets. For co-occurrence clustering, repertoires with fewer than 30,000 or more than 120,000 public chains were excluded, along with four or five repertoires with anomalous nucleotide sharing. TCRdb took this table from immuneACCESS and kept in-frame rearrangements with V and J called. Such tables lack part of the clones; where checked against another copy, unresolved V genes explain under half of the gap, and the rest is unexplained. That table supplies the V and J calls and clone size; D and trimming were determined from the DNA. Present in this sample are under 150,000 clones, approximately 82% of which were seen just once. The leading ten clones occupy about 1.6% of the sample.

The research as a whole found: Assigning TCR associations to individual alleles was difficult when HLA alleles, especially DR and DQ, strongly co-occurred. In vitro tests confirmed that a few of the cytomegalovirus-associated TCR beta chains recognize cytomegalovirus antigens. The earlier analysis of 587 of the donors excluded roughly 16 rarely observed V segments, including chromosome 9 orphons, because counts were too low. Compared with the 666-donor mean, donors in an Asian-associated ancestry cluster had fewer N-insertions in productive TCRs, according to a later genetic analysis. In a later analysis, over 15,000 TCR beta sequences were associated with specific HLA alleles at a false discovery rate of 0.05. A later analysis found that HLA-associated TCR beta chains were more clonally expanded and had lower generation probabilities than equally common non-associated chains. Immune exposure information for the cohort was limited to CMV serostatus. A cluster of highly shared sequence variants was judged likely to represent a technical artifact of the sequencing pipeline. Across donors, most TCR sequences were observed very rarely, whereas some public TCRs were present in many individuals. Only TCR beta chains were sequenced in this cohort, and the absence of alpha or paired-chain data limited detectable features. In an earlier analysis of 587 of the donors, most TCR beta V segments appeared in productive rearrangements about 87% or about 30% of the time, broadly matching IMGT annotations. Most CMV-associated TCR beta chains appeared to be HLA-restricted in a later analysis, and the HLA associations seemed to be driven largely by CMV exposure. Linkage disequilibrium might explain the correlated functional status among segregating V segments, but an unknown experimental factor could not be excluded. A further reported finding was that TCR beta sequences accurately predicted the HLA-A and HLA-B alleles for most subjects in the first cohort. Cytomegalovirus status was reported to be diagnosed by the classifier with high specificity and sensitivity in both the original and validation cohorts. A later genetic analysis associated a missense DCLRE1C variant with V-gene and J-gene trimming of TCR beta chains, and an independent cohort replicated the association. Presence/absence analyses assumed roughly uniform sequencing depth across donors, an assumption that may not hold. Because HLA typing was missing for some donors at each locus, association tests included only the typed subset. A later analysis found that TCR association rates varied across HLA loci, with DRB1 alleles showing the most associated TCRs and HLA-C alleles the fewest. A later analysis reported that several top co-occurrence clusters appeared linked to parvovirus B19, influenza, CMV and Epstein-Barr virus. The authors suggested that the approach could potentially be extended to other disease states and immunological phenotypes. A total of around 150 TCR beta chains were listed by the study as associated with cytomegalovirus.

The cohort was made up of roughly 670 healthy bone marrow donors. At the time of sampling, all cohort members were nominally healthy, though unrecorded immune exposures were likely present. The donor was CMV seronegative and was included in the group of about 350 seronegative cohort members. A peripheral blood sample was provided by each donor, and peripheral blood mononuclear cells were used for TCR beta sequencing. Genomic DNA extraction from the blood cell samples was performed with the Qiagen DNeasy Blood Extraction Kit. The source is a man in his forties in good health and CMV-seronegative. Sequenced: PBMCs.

The DNA sequence reads TGTGCCAGCAGTTACGAGACAATCTACGAGCAGTACTTC. It is translated as CASSYETIYEQYF. The chain couples TRBV6-6 to TRBJ2-5, with the identity of the D gene unclear. The J call may be wrong; the DNA end is better matched by TRBJ2-7. Via the germline V gene (reference sequence), CDR1 is MNHNY and CDR2 SVGAGI. Taken from cysteine to phenylalanine, the CDR3 has 13 residues. The kept DNA is CDR3 alone, 39 bases in frame from the first base.